This is a list of T cell receptor beta chains from one sample in a study of shared clonotypes between healthy human individuals. Method: immunoSEQ multiplex PCR; TCRdb's copy keeps in-frame clones and lacks some. The sample holds 2 million to 2.5 million clones, roughly 92% seen once. Material: naive CD4+ T cells from PBMCs. The origin of the receptors is a man aged 18 to 35 in good health. Some clones in this sample may be carry-over from other donors' samples. CDR3s include the opening cysteine and the closing phenylalanine or tryptophan. The order of the fields is V gene, J gene, D gene, clone size, CDR3 DNA, CDR3 protein. A D gene is named only where the DNA matches it firmly. Where a row states a size, it is once, few, many or the class of an expanded clone; other rows omit it.

v_call: TRBV7-9
j_call: TRBJ2-1
d_call: TRBD2
clone_size: NA
cdr3_nt: TGTGCCAGCAGCCACCCCTTCTCCGGGACTAGCGATAATGAGCAGTTCTTC
cdr3_aa: CASSHPFSGTSDNEQFF

v_call: TRBV7-3
j_call: TRBJ2-7
d_call: NA
clone_size: NA
cdr3_nt: TGTGCCAGCAGCTTGAGGGGCAACTACGAGCAGTACTTC
cdr3_aa: CASSLRGNYEQYF

v_call: TRBV27
j_call: TRBJ2-3
d_call: NA
clone_size: few
cdr3_nt: TGTGCCAGCAGTTTATGGGGCACAGATACGCAGTATTTT
cdr3_aa: CASSLWGTDTQYF

v_call: TRBV10-3
j_call: TRBJ2-1
d_call: NA
clone_size: NA
cdr3_nt: TGTGCCGTTCGGGACCCCCGCAATGAGCAGTTCTTC
cdr3_aa: CAVRDPRNEQFF

v_call: TRBV7-9
j_call: TRBJ2-7
d_call: TRBD1
clone_size: NA
cdr3_nt: TGTGCCAGCAGGGGGGACAGGGCGAGTCTTTACGAGCAGTACTTC
cdr3_aa: CASRGDRASLYEQYF

v_call: TRBV10-3
j_call: TRBJ2-3
d_call: TRBD2
clone_size: NA
cdr3_nt: TGTGCCATCAGTGAGGTAGCGGGAGTTGGCACAGATACGCAGTATTTT
cdr3_aa: CAISEVAGVGTDTQYF

v_call: TRBV19
j_call: TRBJ1-2
d_call: TRBD1
clone_size: NA
cdr3_nt: TGTGCCAGTAGACGCGGGGGACAGAACTATGGCTACACCTTC
cdr3_aa: CASRRGGQNYGYTF

v_call: TRBV9
j_call: TRBJ1-2
d_call: NA
clone_size: NA
cdr3_nt: TGTGCCAGCAGCCCTGGGGGGGCCTACTATGGCTACACCTTC
cdr3_aa: CASSPGGAYYGYTF

v_call: TRBV4-1
j_call: TRBJ1-1
d_call: NA
clone_size: NA
cdr3_nt: TGCGCCAGCAGCCCCAATGTGCCCGCGAACACTGAAGCTTTCTTT
cdr3_aa: CASSPNVPANTEAFF

v_call: TRBV18
j_call: TRBJ1-1
d_call: NA
clone_size: NA
cdr3_nt: TGTGCCAGCTCACCTTTTTCGGCGGGGGTTGAAGCTTTCTTT
cdr3_aa: CASSPFSAGVEAFF

v_call: TRBV2
j_call: TRBJ2-5
d_call: TRBD1
clone_size: NA
cdr3_nt: TGTGCCAGCAGATACAGGGGACGAGAGACCCAGTACTTC
cdr3_aa: CASRYRGRETQYF

v_call: TRBV4-1
j_call: TRBJ2-3
d_call: NA
clone_size: NA
cdr3_nt: TGCGCCAGCAGCCAACCCATCGTCCGGGATACGCAGTATTTT
cdr3_aa: CASSQPIVRDTQYF

v_call: TRBV7-2
j_call: TRBJ1-1
d_call: TRBD1
clone_size: NA
cdr3_nt: TGTGCCAGCAGCTTAGGGGGGCGACCAGGGGGCAGGGACACTGAAGCTTTCTTT
cdr3_aa: CASSLGGRPGGRDTEAFF

v_call: TRBV7-2
j_call: TRBJ1-2
d_call: NA
clone_size: NA
cdr3_nt: TGTGCCAGCAGCCGAGGTACCAACGACCGGTACACCTTC
cdr3_aa: CASSRGTNDRYTF

v_call: TRBV28
j_call: TRBJ1-4
d_call: TRBD1
clone_size: once
cdr3_nt: TGTGCCAGCAGGCCAGGGGGCAAAGGAGAAAAACTGTTTTTT
cdr3_aa: CASRPGGKGEKLFF

v_call: TRBV14
j_call: TRBJ2-3
d_call: NA
clone_size: NA
cdr3_nt: TGTGCCAGCAGCCAAGATTTGTGGCGGGACGGCACAGATACGCAGTATTTT
cdr3_aa: CASSQDLWRDGTDTQYF

v_call: TRBV5-1
j_call: TRBJ2-1
d_call: NA
clone_size: NA
cdr3_nt: TGCGCCAGCAGCCTCCGGGATCGGTGGAATGAGCAGTTCTTC
cdr3_aa: CASSLRDRWNEQFF

v_call: TRBV5-6
j_call: TRBJ1-1
d_call: NA
clone_size: once
cdr3_nt: TGTGCCAGCAGCAGACCCGCAGGATCTAATGAAGCTTTCTTT
cdr3_aa: CASSRPAGSNEAFF

v_call: TRBV21-1
j_call: TRBJ1-5
d_call: NA
clone_size: NA
cdr3_nt: TGTGCCAGCAGCAACCACCCCTCGGGCAATCAGCCCCAGCATTTT
cdr3_aa: CASSNHPSGNQPQHF

v_call: TRBV7-9
j_call: TRBJ2-2
d_call: TRBD1
clone_size: NA
cdr3_nt: TGTGCCAGCAGCTCCGACAGGGCCCCTAACACCGGGGAGCTGTTTTTT
cdr3_aa: CASSSDRAPNTGELFF

v_call: TRBV15
j_call: TRBJ2-7
d_call: NA
clone_size: NA
cdr3_nt: TGTGCCACCAGCAGAGATCAAAGAAATTACTACGAGCAGTACTTC
cdr3_aa: CATSRDQRNYYEQYF

v_call: TRBV6-1
j_call: TRBJ2-5
d_call: NA
clone_size: NA
cdr3_nt: TGTGCCAGCAGTGTCGGCTACAGCGAGACCCAGTACTTC
cdr3_aa: CASSVGYSETQYF

v_call: TRBV27
j_call: TRBJ2-2
d_call: NA
clone_size: NA
cdr3_nt: TGTGCCAGCAGACGATACACCGGGGAGCTGTTTTTT
cdr3_aa: CASRRYTGELFF

v_call: TRBV6-5
j_call: TRBJ2-7
d_call: TRBD2
clone_size: NA
cdr3_nt: TGTGCCAGCAGTGGGACTAGTTCTGGGCAGTACTTC
cdr3_aa: CASSGTSSGQYF

v_call: TRBV19
j_call: TRBJ1-1
d_call: NA
clone_size: NA
cdr3_nt: TGTGCCAGTAGTATGTATCATTGGGGTGGCACTGAAGCTTTCTTT
cdr3_aa: CASSMYHWGGTEAFF

v_call: TRBV18
j_call: TRBJ2-1
d_call: NA
clone_size: NA
cdr3_nt: TGTGCCAGCTCACCATCCTTCTACAATGAGCAGTTCTTC
cdr3_aa: CASSPSFYNEQFF

v_call: TRBV7-3
j_call: TRBJ1-1
d_call: NA
clone_size: NA
cdr3_nt: TGTGCCAGCAGCTTGCAACCAGGCCTTCTGAACACTGAAGCTTTCTTT
cdr3_aa: CASSLQPGLLNTEAFF

v_call: TRBV7-9
j_call: TRBJ2-5
d_call: NA
clone_size: NA
cdr3_nt: TGTGCCAGCAGCTCATTGGCCGTCTCCACGGTCGTAGAGACCCAGTACTTC
cdr3_aa: CASSSLAVSTVVETQYF

v_call: TRBV6-1
j_call: TRBJ2-3
d_call: NA
clone_size: NA
cdr3_nt: TGTGCCAGCAGGATGAGACACCGCCCCACAGATACGCAGTATTTT
cdr3_aa: CASRMRHRPTDTQYF

v_call: TRBV4-2
j_call: TRBJ1-1
d_call: NA
clone_size: NA
cdr3_nt: TGTGCCAGCAGCGCCGGGACGAACACTGAAGCTTTCTTT
cdr3_aa: CASSAGTNTEAFF

v_call: TRBV10-3
j_call: TRBJ1-2
d_call: NA
clone_size: NA
cdr3_nt: TGTGCCATCAGTGAGTCGGGGGGTAACTATGGCTACACCTTC
cdr3_aa: CAISESGGNYGYTF

v_call: TRBV7-2
j_call: TRBJ2-3
d_call: NA
clone_size: NA
cdr3_nt: TGTGCCAGCAGCTTAGTGGTGGATACGCAGTATTTT
cdr3_aa: CASSLVVDTQYF

v_call: TRBV7-9
j_call: TRBJ2-2
d_call: TRBD1
clone_size: NA
cdr3_nt: TGTGCCAGCAGCTTTTCTACAGGGGCTTCGAACACCGGGGAGCTGTTTTTT
cdr3_aa: CASSFSTGASNTGELFF

v_call: TRBV10-3
j_call: TRBJ1-2
d_call: TRBD1
clone_size: NA
cdr3_nt: TGTGCCATCAGTGATGACAGGGGGGACGTCTATGGCTACACCTTC
cdr3_aa: CAISDDRGDVYGYTF

v_call: TRBV30
j_call: TRBJ2-7
d_call: NA
clone_size: NA
cdr3_nt: TGTGCCTGGAGGGGATGGAGCTACGAGCAGTACTTC
cdr3_aa: CAWRGWSYEQYF

v_call: TRBV4-3
j_call: TRBJ1-2
d_call: NA
clone_size: NA
cdr3_nt: TGCGCCAGCAGCCAGGACTACCATCCGGGCCTGAGGGGCTACACCTTC
cdr3_aa: CASSQDYHPGLRGYTF

v_call: TRBV5-1
j_call: TRBJ1-1
d_call: NA
clone_size: NA
cdr3_nt: TGCGCCAGCAGCTTGGACGTGTCAGGGGTCACTGAAGCTTTCTTT
cdr3_aa: CASSLDVSGVTEAFF

v_call: TRBV19
j_call: TRBJ2-3
d_call: NA
clone_size: once
cdr3_nt: TGTGCCTGTAGGGACTCCTCTAGCACAGATACGCAGTATTTT
cdr3_aa: CACRDSSSTDTQYF

v_call: TRBV18
j_call: TRBJ2-7
d_call: TRBD2
clone_size: NA
cdr3_nt: TGTGCCAGCTCACTGATAATGACTAGCGGAAGCTCCTACGAGCAGTACTTC
cdr3_aa: CASSLIMTSGSSYEQYF

v_call: TRBV7-6
j_call: TRBJ1-1
d_call: NA
clone_size: NA
cdr3_nt: TGTGCCAGCAGCTTATTCTCAGGGGCGGACACTGAAGCTTTCTTT
cdr3_aa: CASSLFSGADTEAFF

v_call: TRBV28
j_call: TRBJ2-1
d_call: TRBD1
clone_size: NA
cdr3_nt: TGTGCCAGCAGTTTGGACAGGCTAGACAATGAGCAGTTCTTC
cdr3_aa: CASSLDRLDNEQFF

v_call: TRBV7-6
j_call: TRBJ2-3
d_call: TRBD2
clone_size: NA
cdr3_nt: TGTGCCAGCAGCTTAGGGGTATTAGCGGGAGGAGATACGCAGTATTTT
cdr3_aa: CASSLGVLAGGDTQYF

v_call: TRBV28
j_call: TRBJ1-2
d_call: NA
clone_size: once
cdr3_nt: TGTGCCACCTCCAGGGATTATGGCTACACCTTC
cdr3_aa: CATSRDYGYTF

v_call: TRBV18
j_call: TRBJ2-3
d_call: NA
clone_size: NA
cdr3_nt: TGTGCCAGCTCACCTTCGACCGATAGCACAGATACGCAGTATTTT
cdr3_aa: CASSPSTDSTDTQYF

v_call: TRBV6-6
j_call: TRBJ1-1
d_call: TRBD1
clone_size: NA
cdr3_nt: TGTGCCAGCACCCGACAGGGCCCGAAGAACACTGAAGCTTTCTTT
cdr3_aa: CASTRQGPKNTEAFF

v_call: TRBV20-1
j_call: TRBJ1-2
d_call: TRBD1
clone_size: NA
cdr3_nt: TGCAGTGCTCGGACAGGGAATGGCTACACCTTC
cdr3_aa: CSARTGNGYTF

v_call: TRBV5-6
j_call: TRBJ1-1
d_call: NA
clone_size: NA
cdr3_nt: TGTGCCAGCAGCTTGGGGGTATCAGGGACGAACACTGAAGCTTTCTTT
cdr3_aa: CASSLGVSGTNTEAFF

v_call: TRBV11-2
j_call: TRBJ2-1
d_call: NA
clone_size: NA
cdr3_nt: TGTGCCAGCAGCTTAGCCGCCCAATCCTACAATGAGCAGTTCTTC
cdr3_aa: CASSLAAQSYNEQFF

v_call: TRBV4-2
j_call: TRBJ2-6
d_call: NA
clone_size: NA
cdr3_nt: TGTGCCAGCAGCCAAGGCGCGGGGAACTCTGGGGCCAACGTCCTGACTTTC
cdr3_aa: CASSQGAGNSGANVLTF

v_call: TRBV10-3
j_call: TRBJ2-3
d_call: TRBD1
clone_size: NA
cdr3_nt: TGTGCCATTTCAGACAGGGGAGTAGCCACAGATACGCAGTATTTT
cdr3_aa: CAISDRGVATDTQYF

v_call: TRBV19
j_call: TRBJ2-3
d_call: TRBD1
clone_size: NA
cdr3_nt: TGTGCCAGTAACCATATCCCGGGACAGGGGAGTGATACGCAGTATTTT
cdr3_aa: CASNHIPGQGSDTQYF

v_call: TRBV9
j_call: TRBJ1-3
d_call: NA
clone_size: NA
cdr3_nt: TGTGCCAGCAGCGGCGTCCCGGGAGGAGAAGACACCATATATTTT
cdr3_aa: CASSGVPGGEDTIYF

v_call: TRBV5-1
j_call: TRBJ2-7
d_call: NA
clone_size: NA
cdr3_nt: TGCGCCAGCAGCTTGTGGCAGGGCGCCCACGAGCAGTACTTC
cdr3_aa: CASSLWQGAHEQYF

v_call: TRBV25-1
j_call: TRBJ2-2
d_call: NA
clone_size: NA
cdr3_nt: TGTGCCAGCAGTGTCTCTTCAGGGTTGGCCGGGGAGCTGTTTTTT
cdr3_aa: CASSVSSGLAGELFF